The 32 T cell receptor beta chains below come from one sample, sequenced in a study of Graves' ophthalmopathy and Graves' hyperthyroidism. Amplified material comprised TCR beta CDR3 regions derived from RNA transcripts. RT-PCR was first run with HTBI primers, then multiplex PCR in a second round. TCRdb redid the calling of the multiplex PCR reads with MiXCR, one entry per CDR3 protein. The sample shows around 1,200,000 distinct CDR3 sequences, around a third of them seen only once. The material sequenced was peripheral blood or thyroid tissue (not recorded which). Source of these receptors: an adult man with Graves' hyperthyroidism.

Of note for this clonotype: One base away lies a much larger clone, so this may be a sequencing read error. The rearrangement links TRBV24-1 to TRBJ2-7, with 8 bases that match TRBD1. This CDR3 contains 15 residues. V shed 4 bases, J shed 3 bases, and the junction held 7 bases outside the gene matches. Per the germline V gene, CDR1 is KGHDR and CDR2 is SFDVKD. The chain's CDR3 is CATSEPGTGFYEQYF. CDR3 DNA sequence: TGTGCCACCAGTGAGCCCGGGACAGGTTTCTACGAGCAGTACTTC.

In its sample, this clonotype was seen once. One end of the junction does not line up with germline, which may come from a read error. V usage is TRBV24-1 and J usage is TRBJ2-3, with 12 bases identical to TRBD2. The CDR3 spans 16 residues. Germline CDR1 and CDR2: KGHDR and SFDVKD. For the CDR3, the DNA is TGTGCCACCAGTGATGATTCTAGCGGGGGGGGTGATACGCAGTGTTTT. Protein sequence: CATSDDSSGGGDTQCF.

V gene TRBV28 combines with J gene TRBJ1-2; D perhaps matches TRBD1 (5 bases). The germline CDR1 and CDR2 sequences are MDHEN and SYDVKM. The CDR3 consists of 13 residues. Trimming cost V 6 bases and J 5 bases, with 13 bases left between them. CDR3 sequence (DNA): TGTGCCAGCAGCCCCGGGGGTCAGTATGGCTACACCTTC. It codes for CASSPGGQYGYTF.

In this sample, this clonotype turned up many times. The J gene is TRBJ2-2, the V gene TRBV7-8; D unresolved. This CDR3 region has 11 residues. Trimming took 5 bases from V and 6 from J, leaving 4 bases between them. In germline, CDR1 is SGHVS, CDR2 FQNEAQ. The CDR3 sequence: CASSDSGELFF. DNA of the CDR3: TGTGCCAGCAGCGATTCCGGGGAGCTGTTTTTT.

This clonotype appeared once. The rearrangement uses TRBV12-3 or TRBV12-4 and TRBJ1-2; 7 bases agree with TRBD1. J was trimmed by 14 bases and V by 5 bases; bases with no gene match: 8. The CDR3 covers 11 residues. In DNA, the CDR3 is TGTGCCAGCAGTGACGACAGGGTCGAGACCTTC. Protein: CASSDDRVETF.

This clonotype was seen repeatedly, ten times or more. The chain employs TRBV4-3 and TRBJ2-5, with no clear D. The germline V gene has CDR1 LGHNA and CDR2 YSLEER. The V and J ends lost 0 bases and 7 bases respectively, with 9 bases between them. This CDR3 spans 13 amino acids. The CDR3 DNA reads as TGCGCCAGCAGCCAAGATCCGGCGTGGACCCAGTACTTC. Encoded protein: CASSQDPAWTQYF.

The sample holds a few counts of this clonotype. The chain is built from TRBV5-6 and TRBJ1-2; no reliable D call. The CDR3 spans 12 residues. Trimming removed 4 bases from V and 8 bases from J, with 12 bases in between. CDR1 and CDR2 from the germline V gene are SGHDT and YYEEEE. CDR3 region: CASSTWARGYTF. The CDR3 nucleotides are TGTGCCAGCAGCACTTGGGCCCGAGGCTACACCTTC.

The gene calls are TRBV27 and TRBJ2-7, with 14 bases lining up with TRBD2. With 2 bases clipped from V and 2 bases from J, the junction kept 14 bases outside the gene matches. CDR1 MNHEY and CDR2 SMNVEV come from the germline V gene (reference sequence). The CDR3 consists of 20 residues. The CDR3 nucleotides read TGTGCCAGCAGTTTAGCGGGGGGGACTAGCGGGAGAGGGGGGGCCTACGAGCAGTACTTC. Translated: CASSLAGGTSGRGGAYEQYF.

This clonotype was seen only once. This rearrangement joins TRBV2 to TRBJ2-2, with 9 bases identical to TRBD1. The ends lost 6 bases at V and 7 bases at J; junction bases unmatched: 6. The CDR3 covers 14 residues. Per the germline V gene, CDR1 is SNHLY and CDR2 is FYNNEI. In DNA form, the CDR3 reads TGTGCCAGCAGGGCCGGGACAGGGTTCGGGGAGCTGTTTTTT. Its translation is CASRAGTGFGELFF.

The rearrangement links TRBV29-1 to TRBJ2-5; possibly TRBD1 or TRBD2 for D (7 bases each). In germline, CDR1 is SQVTM, CDR2 ANQGSEA. This CDR3 contains 15 residues. V lost 4 bases to trimming and J lost 9 bases, with 24 bases between them. The CDR3 sequence: CSVAQKGARGAAQYF. The CDR3 DNA sequence: TGCAGCGTTGCGCAAAAGGGGGCCCGGGGGGCGGCCCAGTACTTC.

The sample holds a few counts of this clonotype. The CDR3 protein is CASGAVEGEQYF. The CDR3 DNA follows: TGTGCCAGTGGGGCTGTGGAGGGCGAGCAGTACTTC. This sequence joins TRBV12-3 or TRBV12-4 and TRBJ2-7; TRBD2 is a possible D gene (6 bases). This CDR3 region has 12 residues. With 9 bases removed from V and 6 bases from J, the gap between germline ends came to 15 bases.

This clonotype was observed at least ten times. This chain connects TRBV19 to TRBJ1-1; 11 positions agree with TRBD1. Trimming took 3 bases from V and 4 from J; bases not matched to a gene: 4. Germline loops: CDR1 LNHDA, CDR2 SQIVND (reference sequence). This CDR3 is built from 15 residues. The CDR3 DNA is TGTGCCAGTAGTATTACCGGGACAGGGGGCACTGAAGCTTTCTTT. Translation: CASSITGTGGTEAFF.

Points on this clonotype: A single base separates this from a much larger clone, so it may be a read error. The chain couples TRBV29-1 to TRBJ2-7; D is unresolved. CDR1 and CDR2 from the germline V gene are SQVTM and ANQGSEA. The CDR3 has 11 amino acids. CDR3 loop: CRVFVLYEQYF. Here the CDR3 DNA reads TGCAGAGTTTTTGTCCTCTACGAGCAGTACTTC.

The table lists this clonotype with many counts. The chain carries TRBV24-1 and TRBJ2-7; TRBD1 aligns across 8 bases. The germline V gene has CDR1 KGHDR and CDR2 SFDVKD. V dropped 3 bases and J dropped 2; count of bases not matched to a gene: 5. The CDR3 totals 15 residues. The CDR3 DNA sequence: TGTGCCACCAGTGATCCAGGACAGGGCCCCTACGAGCAGTACTTC. It is translated as CATSDPGQGPYEQYF.

This clonotype has just one count. The CDR3 DNA sequence: TGCAGTGCTAGGCGGGGGACGGGGAGGGGGCAGCCCCAGCATTTT. It codes for CSARRGTGRGQPQHF. This rearrangement joins TRBV20-1 to TRBJ1-5; weak D call: TRBD1 (6 bases). Germline V gene data show CDR1 as DFQATT and CDR2 as SNEGSKA (reference sequence). Trimming removed 3 bases at V and 7 bases at J, with 19 bases between. This CDR3 is 15 amino acids long.

Worth noting for this clonotype: The junction and the germline gene differ at one end; a read error may be behind it. This chain uses TRBV20-1 with TRBJ1-2; D is unclear. CDR3 length equals 11 residues. Germline-derived CDR1 and CDR2 are DFQATT and SNEGSKA (reference sequence). CDR3 sequence: CSARSEYGHTF. CDR3 bases: TGCAGTGCTCGATCGGAGTATGGCCACACCTTC.

In this sample, this clonotype turned up a few times. The junction does not match germline at one end; this may be a read error. The chain combines TRBV12-3 or TRBV12-4 with TRBJ1-4, with 10 bases identical to TRBD1. The length of the CDR3 is 14 residues. This CDR3 reads CASSKTGGNGKLFF. The DNA of the CDR3 is TGTGCCAGCAGTAAGACAGGGGGCAATGGAAAACTGTTTTTT.

This clonotype was seen at least ten times. This chain connects TRBV9 to TRBJ2-2, with 8 positions matching TRBD2. The germline gives CDR1 SGDLS, CDR2 YYNGEE. V shed 0 bases, J shed 4 bases, and the junction held 2 bases outside the gene matches. The CDR3 length is 15 residues. CDR3 bases: TGTGCCAGCAGCGTAGTTAGCGGGACCACCGGGGAGCTGTTTTTT. Translated, it gives CASSVVSGTTGELFF.

This clonotype was found many times. The chain is built from TRBV19 and TRBJ1-5; D is ambiguous. The CDR3 loop spans 13 amino acids. The ends were cut back, 7 bases at V and 8 bases at J, with 15 bases in the middle. Germline V gene lookup returns CDR1 LNHDA and CDR2 SQIVND (reference sequence). CDR3 loop: CASKTGVGKPQHF. The CDR3 bases are TGTGCCAGTAAGACCGGAGTTGGGAAGCCCCAGCATTTT. Complete variable domain (other parts from reference TRBV19 and TRBJ1-5): DGGITQSPKYLFRKEGQNVTLSCEQNLNHDAMYWYRQDPGQGLRLIYYSQIVNDFQKGDIAEGYSVSREKKESFPLTVTSAQKNPTAFYLCASKTGVGKPQHFGDGTRLSIL.

This clonotype was picked up many times. The chain uses TRBV2 and TRBJ2-2; D is possibly TRBD2 (5 bases). V was pared by 7 bases and J by 5 bases, with 17 bases between. This CDR3 region has 15 residues. Germline V gene data show CDR1 as SNHLY and CDR2 as FYNNEI. The CDR3 reads CASNMVRGSTGELFF. CDR3 in DNA: TGTGCCAGCAACATGGTCCGGGGAAGTACCGGGGAGCTGTTTTTT.

The J gene is TRBJ2-2, the V gene TRBV7-9; possible D gene TRBD1, 5 bases. The V and J ends lost 5 bases and 3 bases respectively, with 10 bases between them. The V gene's germline CDR1 is SEHNR and CDR2 FQNEAQ (reference sequence). The CDR3 extends over 14 amino acids. The CDR3 region has the DNA TGTGCCAGCAGCCTCAGGGTGGACACCGGGGAGCTGTTTTTT. Translating gives CASSLRVDTGELFF. The variable domain in full, with the rest retrieved from reference TRBV7-9 and TRBJ2-2, is DTGVSQNPRHKITKRGQNVTFRCDPISEHNRLYWYRQTLGQGPEFLTYFQNEAQLEKSRLLSDRFSAERPKGSFSTLEIQRTEQGDSAMYLCASSLRVDTGELFFGEGSRLTVL.

Comments on this clonotype: This may arise from a read error, as a much more abundant clone is one base away. V is TRBV19 and J is TRBJ1-1; D is undetermined. Germline V gene lookup returns CDR1 LNHDA and CDR2 SQIVND (reference sequence). V was clipped by 7 bases and J by 1 base, with 13 bases between them. This CDR3 is 14 amino acids long. CDR3 loop: CASTLRDTNTEAFF. CDR3 nucleotide sequence: TGTGCCAGTACCCTAAGGGATACGAACACTGAAGCTTTCTTT.

A few counts support this clonotype. V gene TRBV5-5 combines with J gene TRBJ1-2; 8 positions match TRBD1. Trimming at V came to 4 bases and at J to 8 bases, leaving 10 bases not matched to a gene. CDR1 is SGHKS and CDR2 is YYEKEE in the germline V gene (reference sequence). This CDR3 spans 14 amino acids. CDR3 nucleotides: TGTGCCAGCAGCAAGGGACAGGCCGTGGGAGGCTACACCTTC. Its protein is CASSKGQAVGGYTF.

V and J are TRBV20-1 and TRBJ1-5; D remains ambiguous. Germline V lookup: CDR1 DFQATT, CDR2 SNEGSKA (reference sequence). The V and J ends lost 5 bases and 0 bases respectively, with 8 bases between them. The CDR3 has 13 amino acids. Here the CDR3 reads CSAGYYSNQPQHF. CDR3 DNA: TGCAGTGCTGGCTATTATAGCAATCAGCCCCAGCATTTT.

The chain uses TRBV29-1 and TRBJ1-5; D is possibly TRBD1 (6 bases). Between the trimmed V and J ends, which lost 4 bases and 6 bases, there was a span of 10 bases. The CDR3 is 12 amino acids. Germline V CDR1 and CDR2: SQVTM, ANQGSEA. CDR3: CSVAGVGQPQHF. In nucleotides, the CDR3 is TGCAGCGTTGCAGGGGTCGGTCAGCCCCAGCATTTT. Supplemented by reference TRBV29-1 and TRBJ1-5, the full variable domain reads SAVISQKPSRDICQRGTSLTIQCQVDSQVTMMFWYRQQPGQSLTLIATANQGSEATYESGFVIDKFPISRPNLTFSTLTVSNMSPEDSSIYLCSVAGVGQPQHFGDGTRLSIL.

The genes are TRBV4-1 and TRBJ1-1; a possible D gene is TRBD1 (6 bases). Per germline, CDR1 MGHRA and CDR2 YSYEKL. The CDR3 loop spans 15 amino acids. The V gene lost 2 bases and the J gene lost 2 bases, with 12 bases spanning the gap. The CDR3 protein is CASSQPDSANTEAFF. DNA of the CDR3: TGCGCCAGCAGCCAACCGGACAGTGCTAACACTGAAGCTTTCTTT.

Only a few counts were recorded for this clonotype. The chain links TRBV6-5 to TRBJ1-1; a weak D match, TRBD1 (5 bases). This CDR3 region has 15 residues. CDR1 is MNHEY and CDR2 is SVGAGI in the germline V gene. V lost 6 bases and J lost 1, with 15 bases in between. Here the CDR3 reads CASRDRDSWNTEAFF. CDR3 bases: TGTGCCAGCAGGGATCGGGACTCCTGGAACACTGAAGCTTTCTTT.

Concerning this clonotype: Because the CDR3 is missing its conserved closing phenylalanine or tryptophan, this is likely a read error. The V and J genes are TRBV9 and TRBJ2-3; tentative D call: TRBD2 (6 bases). Per germline, CDR1 SGDLS and CDR2 YYNGEE. CDR3 length: 13 residues. V lost 4 bases, J lost 6 bases, and 12 bases lay in between. In DNA form, the CDR3 reads TGTGCCAGCAGCACCCGGGAGTTTGATACGCAGTATCTT. Amino acids: CASSTREFDTQYL.

There are many counts of this clonotype. The junction and the germline gene differ at one end; a read error may be behind it. This chain uses TRBV10-3 with TRBJ2-5; no reliable D call. CDR3 length: 13 residues. Germline CDR1 ENHRY, CDR2 SYGVKD. The CDR3 is CAIRPEQREAQYF. For the CDR3, the DNA is TGTGCCATCAGACCAGAGCAAAGAGAGGCCCAGTACTTC.

The chain has TRBV7-2 and TRBJ1-2; 8 bases are a match to TRBD1. Germline V gene sequence: CDR1 SGHTA, CDR2 FQGNSA. V shed 6 bases and J 6 bases; nucleotides not matched to a gene: 21. CDR3 length: 18 residues. In DNA form, the CDR3 reads TGTGCCAGCAGAATTTACAGCTCCTACGAGCAGGGGGCAGATGGCTACACCTTC. Translated: CASRIYSSYEQGADGYTF.

The V gene is TRBV3-1, the J gene TRBJ2-5, with D unclear. V was shortened by 1 base and J by 4 bases, with 13 bases between the two germline ends. Germline assignment: CDR1 LGHDT and CDR2 YNNKEL (reference sequence). The CDR3 is 15 residues long. This CDR3 is CASSQGWHGRETQYF. CDR3 bases: TGTGCCAGCAGCCAAGGGTGGCACGGACGAGAGACCCAGTACTTC.

This clonotype was counted many times. Germline and junction disagree at one end, which may indicate a read error. J is TRBJ2-5 and V is TRBV28; 8 bases line up with TRBD1. Germline CDR1 MDHEN, CDR2 SYDVKM. The CDR3 consists of 12 residues. The CDR3 DNA reads TGCGCCAGCAGCAGGGGGCTGGAGACCCAGTACTTC. Protein product: CASSRGLETQYF. Filled out from reference TRBV28 and TRBJ2-5, the complete variable domain reads DVKVTQSSRYLVKRTGEKVFLECVQDMDHENMFWYRQDPGLGLRLIYFSYDVKMKEKGDIPEGYSVSREKKERFSLILESASTNQTSMYLCASSRGLETQYFGPGTRLLVL.